The present T cell receptor (beta chain) was sequenced within a study of blood T cell repertoires in COVID-19. Study-wide context: Researchers got acute and convalescent COVID-19 samples from the United States, Italy and Spain. PBMCs, B-cell-depleted T cells, or T cells were the source of the cDNA or gDNA that made up the material.

In germline, CDR1 is MNHEY, CDR2 SMNVEV (reference sequence). Trimming stripped 3 bases from V and 4 bases from J, with 13 bases between. This CDR3 comprises 15 residues. In the authors' methods: Amplified reference gene primers provided the basis for estimating nucleated cell counts. TCRdb keeps only in-frame clones here, not all; method: immunoSEQ multiplex PCR. D and trimming were read from the DNA, whereas the V and J calls and clone size are those reported in that table. The table includes some 250,000 clones, 75% to 85% detected once. This chain connects TRBV27 to TRBJ1-3, with a possible D match to TRBD1 (5 bases). The sequence came from a woman of 80 years or more with COVID-19, enrolled during active disease. Sequenced: peripheral blood. CDR3 sequence: CASSFQGAGGNTIYF. The DNA for the CDR3 is TGTGCCAGCAGTTTTCAGGGCGCGGGAGGAAACACCATATATTTT.